These 8 T cell receptor beta chains originate from one sample sequenced in a study of cytomegalovirus exposure and HLA in healthy donors. This PCR relied on a set of 60 Vbeta primers and 13 Jbeta primers. Method: immunoSEQ multiplex PCR; TCRdb's copy keeps in-frame clones and lacks some. The sample lists around 240,000 clones, 82% seen once, with around 5.7% in the top ten. The sample was PBMCs. The receptors come from a woman in her thirties or forties in good health and CMV-seropositive.

The rearrangement links TRBV7-2 to TRBJ1-3; D is unresolved. CDR1 is SGHTA, CDR2 FQGNSA, per germline. V gave up 2 bases and J gave up 4 bases, with 6 bases separating them. The CDR3 consists of 13 residues. CDR3: CASSLNSGNTIYF. For the CDR3, the DNA is TGTGCCAGCAGCTTAAACTCCGGAAACACCATATATTTT.

The CDR3: CASSGTGGFGEQYF. The DNA for the CDR3 is TGTGCCAGCAGCGGGACAGGGGGCTTCGGCGAGCAGTACTTC. This rearrangement joins TRBV5-4 to TRBJ2-7, with TRBD1 identical over 12 bases. V lost 4 bases and J lost 6; bases outside the gene matches: 5. Per the germline V gene, CDR1 is SGHNT and CDR2 is YYREEE (reference sequence). This CDR3 has 14 amino acids.

CDR3: CASRSRREPYNEQFF. The CDR3 nucleotides read TGTGCCAGCAGGTCTCGGCGGGAGCCCTACAATGAGCAGTTCTTC. The chain links TRBV5-4 to TRBJ2-1; 7 nucleotides match TRBD2. J gave up 2 bases and V 5 bases, and 7 bases lay outside the gene matches. Germline V gene lookup returns CDR1 SGHNT and CDR2 YYREEE (reference sequence). The CDR3 spans 15 residues.

This chain connects TRBV7-2 to TRBJ2-7, with 7 bases matching TRBD2. This CDR3 is built from 13 residues. Germline values: CDR1 SGHTA, CDR2 FQGNSA. The trim removed 6 bases at V and 3 bases at J, leaving 5 bases unmatched. CDR3 loop: CASSGRGGYEQYF. In DNA, the CDR3 is TGTGCCAGCAGTGGGAGGGGAGGCTACGAGCAGTACTTC. Full variable domain (outside the CDR3, taken from reference TRBV7-2 and TRBJ2-7): GAGVSQSPSNKVTEKGKDVELRCDPISGHTALYWYRQSLGQGLEFLIYFQGNSAPDKSGLPSDRFSAERTGGSVSTLTIQRTQQEDSAVYLCASSGRGGYEQYFGPGTRLTVT.

This clone has a single count. The V call is TRBV5-8, the J call TRBJ2-5; D uncertain. CDR1 is SGHTS and CDR2 is YDEGEE in the germline V gene. V was trimmed by 1 base and J by 5 bases, leaving 9 bases between them. The CDR3 contains 13 residues. This CDR3 reads CASSLYEVETQYF. The CDR3 DNA reads as TGTGCCAGCAGCTTGTACGAGGTTGAGACCCAGTACTTC.

The chain uses TRBV11-3 and TRBJ2-1; 9 bases match TRBD2. Losses at the gene ends were 0 bases for V and 5 bases for J; bases not matched to a gene: 11. This CDR3 is 18 amino acids long. CDR1 and CDR2 (germline): SGHNT, YENEEA. CDR3 in amino acids: CASSLEGVRSGSNNEQFF. For the CDR3, the DNA is TGTGCCAGCAGCTTAGAAGGGGTGCGTAGCGGGAGCAACAATGAGCAGTTCTTC.

V gene TRBV4-2 combines with J gene TRBJ1-2, with 8 bases lining up with TRBD1. Germline assignment: CDR1 LGHNA and CDR2 YNFKEQ. CDR3 length equals 15 residues. The V gene end was trimmed by 4 bases and the J gene end by 8 bases; junction bases not matched to a gene: 12. The CDR3 region has the DNA TGTGCCAGCAGCCTGTCACTAAAGACAGGGGAAGGCTACACCTTC. This sequence encodes CASSLSLKTGEGYTF.

The rearrangement uses TRBV6-4 and TRBJ2-1; a weak D match, TRBD2 (5 bases). The CDR3 is 14 residues long. Germline V gene data show CDR1 as MRHNA and CDR2 as SNTAGT. V lost 6 bases and J lost 7, with 16 bases in between. CDR3 region: CASSPELVGNEQFF. CDR3 nucleotide sequence: TGTGCCAGCAGCCCCGAACTAGTAGGGAATGAGCAGTTCTTC.